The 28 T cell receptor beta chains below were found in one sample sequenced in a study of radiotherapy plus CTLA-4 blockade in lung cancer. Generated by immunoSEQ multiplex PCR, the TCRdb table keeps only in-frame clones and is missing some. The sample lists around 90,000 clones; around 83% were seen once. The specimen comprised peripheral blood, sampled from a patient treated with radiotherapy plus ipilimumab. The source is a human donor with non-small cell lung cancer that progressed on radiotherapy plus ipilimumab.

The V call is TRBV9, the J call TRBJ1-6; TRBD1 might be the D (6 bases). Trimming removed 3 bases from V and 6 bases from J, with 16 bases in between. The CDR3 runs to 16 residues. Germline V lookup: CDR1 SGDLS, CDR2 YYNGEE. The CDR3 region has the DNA TGTGCCAGCAGCGCTGGACAGCCCCTTTTTAATTCACCCCTCCACTTT. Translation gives CASSAGQPLFNSPLHF. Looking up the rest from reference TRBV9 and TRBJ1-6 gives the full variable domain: DSGVTQTPKHLITATGQRVTLRCSPRSGDLSVYWYQQSLDQGLQFLIQYYNGEERAKGNILERFSAQQFPDLHSELNLSSLELGDSALYFCASSAGQPLFNSPLHFGNGTRLTVT.

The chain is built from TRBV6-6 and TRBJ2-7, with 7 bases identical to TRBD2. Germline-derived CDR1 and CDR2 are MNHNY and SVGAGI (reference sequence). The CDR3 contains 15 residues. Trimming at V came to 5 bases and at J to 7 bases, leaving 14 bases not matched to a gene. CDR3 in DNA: TGTGCCAGCAGTCCATGGGAGGGCCCTGGAATTGAGCAGTACTTC. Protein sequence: CASSPWEGPGIEQYF.

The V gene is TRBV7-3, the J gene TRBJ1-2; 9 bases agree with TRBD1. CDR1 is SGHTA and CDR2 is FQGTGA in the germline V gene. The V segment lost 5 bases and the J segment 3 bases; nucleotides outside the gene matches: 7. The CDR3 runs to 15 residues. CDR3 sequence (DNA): TGTGCCAGCAGCAATCGGACAGGGGAGGACTATGGCTACACCTTC. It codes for CASSNRTGEDYGYTF.

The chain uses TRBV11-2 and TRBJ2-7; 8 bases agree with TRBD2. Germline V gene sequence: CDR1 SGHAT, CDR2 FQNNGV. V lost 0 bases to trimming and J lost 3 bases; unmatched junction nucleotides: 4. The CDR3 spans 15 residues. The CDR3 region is CASSLELAALYEQYF. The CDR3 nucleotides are TGTGCCAGCAGCTTAGAACTAGCGGCCCTCTACGAGCAGTACTTC.

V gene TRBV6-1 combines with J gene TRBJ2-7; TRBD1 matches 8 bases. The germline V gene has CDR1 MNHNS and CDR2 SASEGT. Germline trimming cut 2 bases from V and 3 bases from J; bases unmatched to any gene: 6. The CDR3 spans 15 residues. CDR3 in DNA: TGTGCCAGCAGTGAAAGTGTCACAGGGGGCTACGAGCAGTACTTC. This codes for CASSESVTGGYEQYF.

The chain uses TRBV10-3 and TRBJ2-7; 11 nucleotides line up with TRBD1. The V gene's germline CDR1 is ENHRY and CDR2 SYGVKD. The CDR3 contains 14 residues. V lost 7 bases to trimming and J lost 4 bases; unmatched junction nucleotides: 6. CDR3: CAITPGQGGYEQYF. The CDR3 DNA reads TGTGCCATCACCCCGGGACAGGGGGGTTACGAGCAGTACTTC.

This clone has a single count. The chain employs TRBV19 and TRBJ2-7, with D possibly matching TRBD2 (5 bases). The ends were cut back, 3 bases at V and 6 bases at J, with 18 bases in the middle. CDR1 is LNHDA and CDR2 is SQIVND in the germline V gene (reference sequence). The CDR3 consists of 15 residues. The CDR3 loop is CASSMRGMQSGEQYF. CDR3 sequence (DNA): TGTGCCAGTAGTATGCGTGGAATGCAGAGCGGCGAGCAGTACTTC.

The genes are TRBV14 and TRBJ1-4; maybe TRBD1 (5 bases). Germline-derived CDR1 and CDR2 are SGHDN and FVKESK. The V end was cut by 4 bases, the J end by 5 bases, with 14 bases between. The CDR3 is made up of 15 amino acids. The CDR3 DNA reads TGTGCCAGCAGCCTAGGAGGGGCGATAAATGAAAAACTGTTTTTT. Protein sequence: CASSLGGAINEKLFF.

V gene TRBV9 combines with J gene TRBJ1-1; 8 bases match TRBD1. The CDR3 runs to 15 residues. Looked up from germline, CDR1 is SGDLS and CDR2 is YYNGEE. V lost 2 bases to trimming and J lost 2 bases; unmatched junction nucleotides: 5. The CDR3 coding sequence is TGTGCCAGCAGCGTGGATGGACAGGGAAACACTGAAGCTTTCTTT. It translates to CASSVDGQGNTEAFF.

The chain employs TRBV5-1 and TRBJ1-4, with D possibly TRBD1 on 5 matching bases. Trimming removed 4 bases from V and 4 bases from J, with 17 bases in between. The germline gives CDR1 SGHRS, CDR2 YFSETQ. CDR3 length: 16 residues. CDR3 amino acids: CASSLSSGDGNEKLFF. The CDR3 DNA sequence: TGCGCCAGCAGCCTCTCTTCTGGGGACGGTAATGAAAAACTGTTTTTT. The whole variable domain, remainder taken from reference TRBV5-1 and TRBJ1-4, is KAGVTQTPRYLIKTRGQQVTLSCSPISGHRSVSWYQQTPGQGLQFLFEYFSETQRNKGNFPGRFSGRQFSNSRSEMNVSTLELGDSALYLCASSLSSGDGNEKLFFGSGTQLSVL.

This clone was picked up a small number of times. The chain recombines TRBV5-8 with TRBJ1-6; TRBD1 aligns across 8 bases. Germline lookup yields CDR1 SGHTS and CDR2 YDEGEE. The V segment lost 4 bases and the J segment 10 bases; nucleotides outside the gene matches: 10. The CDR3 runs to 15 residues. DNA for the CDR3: TGTGCCAGCAGCCGGGGACAGGTCCGAGGATCACCCCTCCACTTT. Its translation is CASSRGQVRGSPLHF.

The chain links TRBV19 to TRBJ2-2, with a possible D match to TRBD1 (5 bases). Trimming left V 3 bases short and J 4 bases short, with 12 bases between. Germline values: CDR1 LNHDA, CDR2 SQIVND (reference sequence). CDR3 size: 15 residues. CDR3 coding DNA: TGTGCCAGTAGTATTCAGGGAAGGGTCACCGGGGAGCTGTTTTTT. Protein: CASSIQGRVTGELFF.

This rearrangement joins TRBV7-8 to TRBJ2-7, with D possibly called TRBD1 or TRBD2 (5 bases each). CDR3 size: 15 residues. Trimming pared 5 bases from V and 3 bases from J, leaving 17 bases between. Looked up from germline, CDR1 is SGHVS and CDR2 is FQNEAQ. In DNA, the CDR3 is TGTGCCAGCAGCCCCATCTGGGACCCGGGCTACGAGCAGTACTTC. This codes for CASSPIWDPGYEQYF. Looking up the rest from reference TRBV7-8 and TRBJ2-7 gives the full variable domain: GAGVSQSPRYKVAKRGQDVALRCDPISGHVSLFWYQQALGQGPEFLTYFQNEAQLDKSGLPSDRFFAERPEGSVSTLKIQRTQQEDSAVYLCASSPIWDPGYEQYFGPGTRLTVT.

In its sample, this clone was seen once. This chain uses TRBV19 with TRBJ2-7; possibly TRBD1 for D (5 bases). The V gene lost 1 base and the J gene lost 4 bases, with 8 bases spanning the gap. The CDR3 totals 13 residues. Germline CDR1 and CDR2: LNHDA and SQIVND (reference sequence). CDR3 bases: TGTGCCAGTAGTATAGTTCCAGGGTACGAGCAGTACTTC. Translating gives CASSIVPGYEQYF.

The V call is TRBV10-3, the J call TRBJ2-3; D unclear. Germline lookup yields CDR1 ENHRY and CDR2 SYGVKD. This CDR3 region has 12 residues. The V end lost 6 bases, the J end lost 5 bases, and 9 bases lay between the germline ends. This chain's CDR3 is CAISKVGDTQYF. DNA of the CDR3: TGTGCCATCAGCAAGGTCGGAGATACGCAGTATTTT.

CDR3 region: CASLDREGNTIYF. DNA of the CDR3: TGTGCCAGCCTCGACAGGGAAGGAAACACCATATATTTT. V gene TRBV28 combines with J gene TRBJ1-3, with 7 bases aligning to TRBD1. This CDR3 is 13 amino acids long. The germline CDR1 and CDR2 sequences are MDHEN and SYDVKM. V lost 8 bases and J lost 4; bases outside the gene matches: 5.

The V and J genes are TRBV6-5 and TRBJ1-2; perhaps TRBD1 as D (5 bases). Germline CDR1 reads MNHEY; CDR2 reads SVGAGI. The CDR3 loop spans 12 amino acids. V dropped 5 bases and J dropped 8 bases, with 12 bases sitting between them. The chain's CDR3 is CASSRGGYGYTF. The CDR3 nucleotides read TGTGCCAGCAGTCGGGGGGGGTACGGCTACACCTTC.

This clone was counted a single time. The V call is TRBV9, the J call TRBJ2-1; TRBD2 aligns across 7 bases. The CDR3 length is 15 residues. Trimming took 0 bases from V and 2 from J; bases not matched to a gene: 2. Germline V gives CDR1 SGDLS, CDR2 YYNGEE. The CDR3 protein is CASSVASGAYNEQFF. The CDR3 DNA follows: TGTGCCAGCAGCGTAGCGAGCGGGGCCTACAATGAGCAGTTCTTC.

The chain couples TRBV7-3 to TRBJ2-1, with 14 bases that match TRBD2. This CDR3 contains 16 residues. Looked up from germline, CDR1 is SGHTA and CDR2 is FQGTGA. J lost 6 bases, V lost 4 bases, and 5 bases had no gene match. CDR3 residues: CASSWETSGRANEQFF. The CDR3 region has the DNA TGTGCCAGCAGCTGGGAGACTAGCGGGAGGGCCAATGAGCAGTTCTTC.

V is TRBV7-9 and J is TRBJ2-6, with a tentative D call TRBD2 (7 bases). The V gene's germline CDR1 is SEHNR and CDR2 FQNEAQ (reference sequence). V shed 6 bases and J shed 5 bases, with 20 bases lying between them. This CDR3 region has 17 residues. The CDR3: CASSYHPGGVRANVLTF. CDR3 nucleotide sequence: TGTGCCAGCAGTTACCACCCGGGGGGCGTTCGGGCCAACGTCCTGACTTTC.

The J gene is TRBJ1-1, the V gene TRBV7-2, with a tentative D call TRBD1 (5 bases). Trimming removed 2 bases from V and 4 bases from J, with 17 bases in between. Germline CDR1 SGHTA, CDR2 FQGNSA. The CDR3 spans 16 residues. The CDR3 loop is CASSLLRPGLGTEAFF. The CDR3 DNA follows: TGTGCCAGCAGCTTACTCCGCCCGGGACTAGGCACTGAAGCTTTCTTT.

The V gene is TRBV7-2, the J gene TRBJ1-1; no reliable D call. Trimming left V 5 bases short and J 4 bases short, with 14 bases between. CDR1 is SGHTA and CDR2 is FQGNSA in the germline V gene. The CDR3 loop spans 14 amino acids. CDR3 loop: CASSPTLMGTEAFF. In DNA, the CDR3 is TGTGCCAGCAGCCCAACGCTCATGGGCACTGAAGCTTTCTTT.

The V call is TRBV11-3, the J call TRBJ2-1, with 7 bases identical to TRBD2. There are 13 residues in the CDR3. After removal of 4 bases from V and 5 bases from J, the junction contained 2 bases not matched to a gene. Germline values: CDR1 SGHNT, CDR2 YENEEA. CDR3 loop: CASSSGRDNEQFF. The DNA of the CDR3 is TGTGCCAGCAGCTCGGGGAGGGACAATGAGCAGTTCTTC.

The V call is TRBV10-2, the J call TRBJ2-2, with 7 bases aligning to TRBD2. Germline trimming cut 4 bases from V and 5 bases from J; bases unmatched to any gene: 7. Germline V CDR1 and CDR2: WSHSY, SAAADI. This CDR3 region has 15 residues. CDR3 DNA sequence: TGCGCCAGCAGTGTGGGGGGGAAGGGTACCGGGGAGCTGTTTTTT. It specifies CASSVGGKGTGELFF.

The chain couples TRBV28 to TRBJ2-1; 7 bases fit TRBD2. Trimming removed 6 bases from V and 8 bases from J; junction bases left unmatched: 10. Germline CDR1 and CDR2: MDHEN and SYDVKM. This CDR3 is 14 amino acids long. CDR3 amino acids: CASSLSGARDEQFF. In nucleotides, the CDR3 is TGTGCCAGCAGCCTGAGCGGGGCTAGAGATGAGCAGTTCTTC.

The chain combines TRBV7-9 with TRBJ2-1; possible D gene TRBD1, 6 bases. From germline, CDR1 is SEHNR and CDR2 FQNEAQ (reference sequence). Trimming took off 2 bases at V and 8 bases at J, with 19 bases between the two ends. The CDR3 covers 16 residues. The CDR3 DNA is TGTGCCAGCAGCTTAAGCCTACAGGGTATCGGAGATGAGCAGTTCTTC. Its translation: CASSLSLQGIGDEQFF.

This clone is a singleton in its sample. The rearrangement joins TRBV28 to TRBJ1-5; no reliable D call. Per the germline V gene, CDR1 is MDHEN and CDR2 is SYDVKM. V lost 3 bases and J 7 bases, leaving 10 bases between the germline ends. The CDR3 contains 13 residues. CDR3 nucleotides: TGTGCCAGCAGTTTGGGATATGGGCAGCCCCAGCATTTT. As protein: CASSLGYGQPQHF.

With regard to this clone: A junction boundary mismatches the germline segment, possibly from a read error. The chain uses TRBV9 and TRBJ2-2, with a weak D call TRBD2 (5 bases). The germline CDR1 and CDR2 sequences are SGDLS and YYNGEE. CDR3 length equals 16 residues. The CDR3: CASSVWSQANTGELSF. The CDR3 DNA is TGTGCCAGCAGCGTCTGGAGTCAGGCGAACACCGGGGAGCTGTCTTTT.